These 31 T cell receptor beta chains were all obtained from the same sample, sequenced in a study of pediatric ulcerative colitis. Here immunoSEQ multiplex PCR was the method, and the copy in TCRdb shows in-frame clones only, minus some. There are about 64,000 clones in the sample; about three quarters occur only once, and roughly 5.2% lies in the top ten. The sequenced sample consisted of blood. The receptors originated from a boy younger than 18 with moderate ulcerative colitis.

The CDR3 loop is CASSEAMGANQPQHF. The CDR3 DNA follows: TGTGCCAGCAGTGAAGCGATGGGCGCTAATCAGCCCCAGCATTTT. The chain is built from TRBV6-1 and TRBJ1-5; D unresolved. V was trimmed by 0 bases and J by 4 bases, leaving 10 bases between them. Germline V gene sequence: CDR1 MNHNS, CDR2 SASEGT. The CDR3 runs to 15 residues.

This rearrangement joins TRBV19 to TRBJ2-6; D remains ambiguous. V was pared by 9 bases and J by 0 bases, with 6 bases between. The CDR3 sequence is 13 residues long. CDR1 and CDR2 (germline): LNHDA, SQIVND (reference sequence). The CDR3 is CASRSSGANVLTF. The CDR3 region has the DNA TGTGCCAGCCGGTCCTCTGGGGCCAACGTCCTGACTTTC.

The chain uses TRBV6-1 and TRBJ2-2; D remains unclear. CDR1 MNHNS and CDR2 SASEGT come from the germline V gene. This CDR3 is 16 amino acids long. Between the trimmed V and J ends, which lost 3 bases and 6 bases, there was a span of 17 bases. In DNA form, the CDR3 reads TGTGCCAGCAGTGAGGCCCACCTCGCCCCAGCCGGGGAGCTGTTTTTT. Its translation is CASSEAHLAPAGELFF.

This clone was picked up one time. V usage is TRBV5-1 and J usage is TRBJ1-2, with D maybe TRBD1 (5 bases). With 0 bases removed from V and 7 bases from J, the gap between germline ends came to 16 bases. The CDR3 is 15 amino acids. Germline V gives CDR1 SGHRS, CDR2 YFSETQ. The CDR3: CASSLVEKGNSGYTF. The CDR3 region has the DNA TGCGCCAGCAGCTTGGTAGAGAAGGGGAATTCTGGCTACACCTTC.

This chain uses TRBV19 with TRBJ1-2; 7 bases are a match to TRBD1. The CDR3 extends over 13 amino acids. In germline, CDR1 is LNHDA, CDR2 SQIVND (reference sequence). V trimming: 2 bases; J trimming: 7 bases; junction bases outside the gene matches: 4. The CDR3 nucleotides are TGTGCCAGTAGTATAACCGACAGGGCTGGCTACACCTTC. Translated: CASSITDRAGYTF.

This clone was observed a handful of times. The chain carries TRBV7-3 and TRBJ1-1, with D uncertain. Trimming removed 4 bases from V and 0 bases from J, with 9 bases in between. The germline V gene has CDR1 SGHTA and CDR2 FQGTGA. The CDR3 runs 14 residues. The chain's CDR3 is CASSSSGLNTEAFF. CDR3 in DNA: TGTGCCAGCAGCTCTTCAGGTTTGAACACTGAAGCTTTCTTT.

The rearrangement joins TRBV4-1 to TRBJ2-7; 7 bases fit TRBD1. The CDR3 consists of 16 residues. CDR1 is MGHRA, CDR2 YSYEKL, per germline. Germline trimming cut 3 bases from V and 4 bases from J; bases unmatched to any gene: 12. CDR3: CASSHGTRDSPYEQYF. The CDR3 DNA is TGCGCCAGCAGCCACGGGACCAGGGACAGCCCATACGAGCAGTACTTC.

The chain joins TRBV5-1 to TRBJ1-3, with D hard to call. The CDR3 covers 13 residues. V gave up 4 bases and J gave up 11 bases, with 16 bases separating them. CDR1 is SGHRS, CDR2 YFSETQ, per germline. In DNA form, the CDR3 reads TGCGCCAGCAGCCCGCGCGTGGAGGGAGCCATATATTTT. It translates to CASSPRVEGAIYF.

This clone has a single count. The chain uses TRBV5-1 and TRBJ1-1; 7 positions agree with TRBD1. The CDR3 runs 15 residues. Losses at the gene ends were 5 bases for V and 4 bases for J; bases not matched to a gene: 11. Germline V gene data show CDR1 as SGHRS and CDR2 as YFSETQ. CDR3 sequence (DNA): TGCGCCAGCAGTCTACGAGGGGGCATGGGCACTGAAGCTTTCTTT. It codes for CASSLRGGMGTEAFF.

V and J are TRBV5-5 and TRBJ2-7; a possible D gene is TRBD1 (5 bases). With 1 base removed from V and 1 base from J, the gap between germline ends came to 12 bases. This CDR3 has 15 residues. From germline, CDR1 is SGHKS and CDR2 YYEKEE (reference sequence). The CDR3 loop is CASSLIRALSYEQYF. Here the CDR3 DNA reads TGTGCCAGCAGCTTGATCAGGGCATTATCCTACGAGCAGTACTTC.

The rearrangement uses TRBV9 and TRBJ2-3, with unresolved D. The CDR3 has 15 residues. Germline CDR1 is SGDLS and CDR2 is YYNGEE. V lost 8 bases and J lost 1, with 17 bases in between. CDR3 DNA: TGTGCCAGTAGTAAGACTGGGCCGCGCACAGATACGCAGTATTTT. Translating it yields CASSKTGPRTDTQYF.

Notes on this clone: One end of the junction is discordant with germline, which a read error may explain. The chain couples TRBV9 to TRBJ2-2, with D unresolved. Per the germline V gene, CDR1 is SGDLS and CDR2 is YYNGEE. There are 16 residues in the CDR3. Written as DNA, the CDR3 is TGTGCCAGCAGCGTAGTTTCGAACTCGAAGACCGGGGAGCTGTTTTTT. It yields the protein CASSVVSNSKTGELFF.

The chain is built from TRBV2 and TRBJ1-5; 7 bases align to TRBD1. J lost 3 bases, V lost 5 bases, and 4 bases had no gene match. Germline CDR1 and CDR2: SNHLY and FYNNEI. The CDR3 has 14 amino acids. CDR3 sequence: CASSRTGVNQPQHF. The CDR3 DNA is TGTGCCAGCAGTAGAACAGGGGTCAATCAGCCCCAGCATTTT. The whole variable domain, filled in from reference TRBV2 and TRBJ1-5, reads EPEVTQTPSHQVTQMGQEVILRCVPISNHLYFYWYRQILGQKVEFLVSFYNNEISEKSEIFDDQFSVERPDGSNFTLKIRSTKLEDSAMYFCASSRTGVNQPQHFGDGTRLSIL.

J is TRBJ2-1 and V is TRBV27, with 9 nucleotides matching TRBD2. The junction had 7 bases not matched to a gene; V was cut back by 6 bases and J by 4 bases. This CDR3 has 15 residues. Germline values: CDR1 MNHEY, CDR2 SMNVEV (reference sequence). The CDR3, as DNA: TGTGCCAGCAGAGGAAGCGGGGGGCAATACAATGAGCAGTTCTTC. It yields the protein CASRGSGGQYNEQFF.

This chain connects TRBV5-1 to TRBJ2-5, with TRBD2 identical over 7 bases. CDR3 length: 16 amino acids. Germline lookup yields CDR1 SGHRS and CDR2 YFSETQ. Losses at the gene ends were 2 bases for V and 3 bases for J; bases not matched to a gene: 10. The CDR3 loop is CASSFGVRAGEETQYF. The DNA of the CDR3 is TGCGCCAGCAGCTTCGGTGTTCGGGCGGGGGAAGAGACCCAGTACTTC.

CDR3 residues: CASTQRDSFSGNTIYF. The CDR3 DNA reads TGTGCCAGCACCCAACGGGACAGCTTCTCTGGAAACACCATATATTTT. This chain joins TRBV28 and TRBJ1-3, with TRBD1 matching 7 bases. CDR3 length equals 16 residues. From germline, CDR1 is MDHEN and CDR2 SYDVKM. V was clipped by 7 bases and J by 0 bases; unmatched bases: 9.

V and J are TRBV7-6 and TRBJ2-3; D not certain. V was cut by 1 base and J by 1 base, with 0 bases left in between. Germline CDR1 is SGHVS and CDR2 is FNYEAQ. This CDR3 spans 12 amino acids. CDR3 in DNA: TGTGCCAGCAGCTTAGGCACAGATACGCAGTATTTT. It specifies CASSLGTDTQYF.

The genes are TRBV5-6 and TRBJ1-1; D remains unclear. The CDR3 loop spans 13 amino acids. Trimming took 6 bases from V and 0 from J, leaving 9 bases between them. Per the germline V gene, CDR1 is SGHDT and CDR2 is YYEEEE. The CDR3 here is CASTSGLNTEAFF. The CDR3 DNA reads as TGTGCCAGCACCTCGGGCTTGAACACTGAAGCTTTCTTT.

The chain employs TRBV7-9 and TRBJ1-2, with D maybe TRBD1 (6 bases). Germline CDR1 SEHNR, CDR2 FQNEAQ (reference sequence). V lost 6 bases and J lost 13, with 24 bases in between. The CDR3 contains 14 residues. The CDR3 sequence: CASSPTTGLVFCTF. As DNA, the CDR3 is TGTGCCAGCAGTCCGACGACAGGTTTAGTCTTTTGCACCTTC.

This chain joins TRBV25-1 and TRBJ2-7; no firm D call. The CDR3 contains 10 residues. V lost 6 bases and J lost 0, with 0 bases in between. CDR1 and CDR2 (germline): MGHDK, SYGVNS. The CDR3 DNA follows: TGTGCCAGCAGCTCCTACGAGCAGTACTTC. Amino acids: CASSSYEQYF.

The CDR3 sequence: CASSGRGPIAEKLFF. The CDR3 nucleotides are TGTGCCAGCAGCGGCCGCGGGCCCATAGCAGAAAAACTGTTTTTT. This chain links TRBV6-5 with TRBJ1-4; no firm D call. CDR1 and CDR2 from the germline V gene are MNHEY and SVGAGI. CDR3 length equals 15 residues. The ends were cut back, 6 bases at V and 8 bases at J, with 19 bases in the middle.

This clone came up once. This CDR3 is CAWSARTKAGEQYF. In DNA form, the CDR3 reads TGTGCCTGGAGCGCCAGGACTAAAGCGGGCGAGCAGTACTTC. This chain connects TRBV30 to TRBJ2-7; D is perhaps TRBD2 (6 bases). CDR1 and CDR2 (germline): GTSNPN, SVGIG (reference sequence). V lost 3 bases, J lost 6 bases, and 18 bases lay in between. This CDR3 spans 14 amino acids. The full variable domain, its missing parts supplied by reference TRBV30 and TRBJ2-7, is SQTIHQWPATLVQPVGSPLSLECTVEGTSNPNLYWYRQAAGRGLQLLFYSVGIGQISSEVPQNLSASRPQDRQFILSSKKLLLSDSGFYLCAWSARTKAGEQYFGPGTRLTVT.

The J gene is TRBJ1-5, the V gene TRBV9, with unresolved D. V lost 2 bases to trimming and J lost 3 bases, with 6 bases between them. CDR3 length: 13 residues. The germline V gene has CDR1 SGDLS and CDR2 YYNGEE. The CDR3 nucleotides are TGTGCCAGCAGCGTTGGAGACAATCAGCCCCAGCATTTT. Protein sequence: CASSVGDNQPQHF. Complete variable domain (other parts from reference TRBV9 and TRBJ1-5): DSGVTQTPKHLITATGQRVTLRCSPRSGDLSVYWYQQSLDQGLQFLIQYYNGEERAKGNILERFSAQQFPDLHSELNLSSLELGDSALYFCASSVGDNQPQHFGDGTRLSIL.

The CDR3 DNA reads TGTGCCAGCAGCTTCGTCTGGGCCGGGAAAGAGACCCAGTACTTC. Translation gives CASSFVWAGKETQYF. The rearrangement joins TRBV6-1 to TRBJ2-5; a weak D match, TRBD2 (5 bases). There are 15 residues in the CDR3. The V gene's germline CDR1 is MNHNS and CDR2 SASEGT. V lost 6 bases to trimming and J lost 3 bases, with 17 bases between them.

This clone was seen once. The chain recombines TRBV19 with TRBJ2-3; 9 positions agree with TRBD1. The CDR3 totals 15 residues. CDR1 is LNHDA and CDR2 is SQIVND in the germline V gene (reference sequence). The V gene end was trimmed by 6 bases and the J gene end by 0 bases; junction bases not matched to a gene: 4. CDR3 sequence (DNA): TGTGCCAGTAGCTGGGACAGGGCGAGCACAGATACGCAGTATTTT. Translation gives CASSWDRASTDTQYF.

V and J are TRBV9 and TRBJ2-3; D tentatively fits TRBD1 or TRBD2 (5 bases each). Germline CDR1 and CDR2: SGDLS and YYNGEE. This CDR3 is built from 15 residues. V gave up 1 base and J gave up 2 bases, with 11 bases separating them. CDR3 DNA: TGTGCCAGCAGCGTATGGGACGGCCCCACAGATACGCAGTATTTT. Its translation: CASSVWDGPTDTQYF.

In nucleotides, the CDR3 is TGTGCCAGCTCACCACATAAGGGGGCCGTGGGTGGTGCTGAAGCTTTCTTT. Amino acid sequence: CASSPHKGAVGGAEAFF. The gene calls are TRBV18 and TRBJ1-1; 7 bases match TRBD1. The CDR3 spans 17 residues. Germline V gives CDR1 KGHSH, CDR2 LQKENI. The junction had 14 bases not matched to a gene; V was cut back by 1 base and J by 6 bases.

The chain combines TRBV5-6 with TRBJ1-5; 7 bases are a match to TRBD1. In germline, CDR1 is SGHDT, CDR2 YYEEEE. The junction had 8 bases not matched to a gene; V was cut back by 1 base and J by 4 bases. The CDR3 spans 16 residues. DNA for the CDR3: TGTGCCAGCAGCTTGAGGGGGCCGACAGTTAATCAGCCCCAGCATTTT. Its translation: CASSLRGPTVNQPQHF.

A few counts support this clone. The chain joins TRBV27 to TRBJ2-1; D is unresolved. Trimming took 4 bases from V and 7 from J, leaving 11 bases between them. Germline V lookup: CDR1 MNHEY, CDR2 SMNVEV (reference sequence). The CDR3 loop spans 13 amino acids. CDR3 bases: TGTGCCAGCAGTTGGGCTAGTTTGAATGAGCAGTTCTTC. Its protein product is CASSWASLNEQFF.

This chain uses TRBV5-1 with TRBJ2-3, with 15 bases fitting TRBD2. The V and J ends lost 3 bases and 0 bases, in that order; junction bases with no gene match: 8. The CDR3 covers 19 residues. CDR1 SGHRS and CDR2 YFSETQ come from the germline V gene. Here the CDR3 reads CASSSGLAGGVTSTDTQYF. The DNA for the CDR3 is TGCGCCAGCAGCTCGGGACTAGCGGGGGGCGTTACTAGCACAGATACGCAGTATTTT.

This chain uses TRBV27 with TRBJ1-5; D may be TRBD1 (6 bases). The CDR3 loop spans 14 amino acids. With 3 bases removed from V and 5 bases from J, the gap between germline ends came to 11 bases. Per germline, CDR1 MNHEY and CDR2 SMNVEV (reference sequence). CDR3 in amino acids: CASSLRSGDQPQHF. The CDR3 nucleotides are TGTGCCAGCAGTTTGCGTTCAGGGGATCAGCCCCAGCATTTT.